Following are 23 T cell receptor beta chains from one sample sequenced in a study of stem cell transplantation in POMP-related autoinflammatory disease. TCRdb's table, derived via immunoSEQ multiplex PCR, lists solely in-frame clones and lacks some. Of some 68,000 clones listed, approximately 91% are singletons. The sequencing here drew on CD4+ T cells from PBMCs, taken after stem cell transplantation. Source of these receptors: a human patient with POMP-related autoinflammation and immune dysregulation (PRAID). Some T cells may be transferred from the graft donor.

The CDR3: CASIHRGGSYEQYF. The CDR3 DNA reads as TGTGCCAGCATCCACAGGGGAGGTAGCTACGAGCAGTACTTC. The chain combines TRBV28 with TRBJ2-7; D is perhaps TRBD1 (7 bases). The V end was cut by 7 bases, the J end by 3 bases, with 16 bases between. Germline CDR1 and CDR2: MDHEN and SYDVKM. The CDR3 totals 14 residues.

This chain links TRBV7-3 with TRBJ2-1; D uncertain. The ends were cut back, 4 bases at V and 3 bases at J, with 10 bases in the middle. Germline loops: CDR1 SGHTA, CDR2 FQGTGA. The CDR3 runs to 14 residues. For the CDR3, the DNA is TGTGCCAGCAGCTCCACTGGGATCTACAATGAGCAGTTCTTC. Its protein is CASSSTGIYNEQFF.

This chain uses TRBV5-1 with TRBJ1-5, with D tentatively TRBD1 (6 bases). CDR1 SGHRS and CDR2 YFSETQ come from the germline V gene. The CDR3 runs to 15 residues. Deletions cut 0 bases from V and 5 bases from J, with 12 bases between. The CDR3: CASSLEGDTYQPQHF. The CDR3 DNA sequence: TGCGCCAGCAGCTTGGAGGGGGACACCTATCAGCCCCAGCATTTT.

This CDR3 is CSASVDRGETQYF. CDR3 DNA sequence: TGCAGTGCCAGTGTTGACAGGGGAGAGACCCAGTACTTC. V gene TRBV20-1 combines with J gene TRBJ2-5; 8 bases are shared with TRBD1. With 6 bases clipped from V and 4 bases from J, the junction kept 7 bases outside the gene matches. The length of the CDR3 is 13 residues. Germline lookup yields CDR1 DFQATT and CDR2 SNEGSKA (reference sequence).

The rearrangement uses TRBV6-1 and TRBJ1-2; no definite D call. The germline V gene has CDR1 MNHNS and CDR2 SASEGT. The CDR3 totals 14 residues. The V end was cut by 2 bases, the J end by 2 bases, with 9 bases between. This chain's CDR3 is CASSELVGNYGYTF. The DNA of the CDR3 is TGTGCCAGCAGTGAATTGGTAGGGAACTATGGCTACACCTTC.

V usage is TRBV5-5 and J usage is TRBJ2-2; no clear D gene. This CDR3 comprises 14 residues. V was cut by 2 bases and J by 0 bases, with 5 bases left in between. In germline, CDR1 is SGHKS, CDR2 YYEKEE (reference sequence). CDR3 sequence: CASSFRTNTGELFF. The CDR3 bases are TGTGCCAGCAGCTTCAGGACGAACACCGGGGAGCTGTTTTTT.

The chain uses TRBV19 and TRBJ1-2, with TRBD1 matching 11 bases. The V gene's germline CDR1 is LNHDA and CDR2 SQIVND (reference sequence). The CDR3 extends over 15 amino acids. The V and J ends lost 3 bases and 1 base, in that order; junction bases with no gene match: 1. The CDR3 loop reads CASSMGTGGNYGYTF. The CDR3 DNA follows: TGTGCCAGTAGTATGGGGACAGGGGGTAACTATGGCTACACCTTC.

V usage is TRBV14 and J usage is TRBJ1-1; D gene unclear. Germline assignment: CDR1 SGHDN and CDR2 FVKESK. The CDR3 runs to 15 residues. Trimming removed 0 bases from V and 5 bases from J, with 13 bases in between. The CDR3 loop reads CASSQEPLPGTEAFF. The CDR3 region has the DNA TGTGCCAGCAGCCAAGAACCCCTCCCGGGGACTGAAGCTTTCTTT.

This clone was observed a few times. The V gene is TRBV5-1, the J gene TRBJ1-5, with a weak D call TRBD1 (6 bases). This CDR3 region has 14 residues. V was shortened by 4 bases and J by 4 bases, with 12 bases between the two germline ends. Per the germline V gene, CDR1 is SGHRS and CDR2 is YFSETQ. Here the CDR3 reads CASSPMGANQPQHF. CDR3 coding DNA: TGCGCCAGCAGCCCGATGGGGGCAAATCAGCCCCAGCATTTT.

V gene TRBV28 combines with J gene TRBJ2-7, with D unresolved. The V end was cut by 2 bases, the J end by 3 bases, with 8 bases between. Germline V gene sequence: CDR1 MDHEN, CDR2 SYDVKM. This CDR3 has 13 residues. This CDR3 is CASSLPGGYEQYF. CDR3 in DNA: TGTGCCAGCAGTTTACCCGGCGGCTACGAGCAGTACTTC. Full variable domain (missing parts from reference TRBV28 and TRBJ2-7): DVKVTQSSRYLVKRTGEKVFLECVQDMDHENMFWYRQDPGLGLRLIYFSYDVKMKEKGDIPEGYSVSREKKERFSLILESASTNQTSMYLCASSLPGGYEQYFGPGTRLTVT.

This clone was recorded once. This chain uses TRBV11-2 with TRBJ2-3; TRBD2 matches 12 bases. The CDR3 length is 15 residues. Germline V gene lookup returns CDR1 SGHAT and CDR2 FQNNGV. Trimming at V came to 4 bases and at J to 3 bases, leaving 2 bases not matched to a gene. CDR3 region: CASSSLAGGTDTQYF. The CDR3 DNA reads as TGTGCCAGCAGCTCACTAGCGGGGGGTACAGATACGCAGTATTTT.

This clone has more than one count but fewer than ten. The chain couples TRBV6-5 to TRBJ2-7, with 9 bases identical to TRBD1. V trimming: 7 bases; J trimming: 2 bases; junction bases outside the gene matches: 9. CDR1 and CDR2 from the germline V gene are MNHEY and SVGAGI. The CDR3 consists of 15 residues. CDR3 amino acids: CASTSWTGDAYEQYV. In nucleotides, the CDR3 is TGTGCCAGCACAAGTTGGACAGGGGACGCCTACGAGCAGTACGTC.

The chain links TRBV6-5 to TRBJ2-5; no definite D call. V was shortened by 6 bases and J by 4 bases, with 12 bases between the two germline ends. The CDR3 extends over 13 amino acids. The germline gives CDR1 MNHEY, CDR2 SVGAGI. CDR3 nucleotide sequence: TGTGCCAGCAGCCGCGACCAAACAGAGACCCAGTACTTC. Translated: CASSRDQTETQYF.

The CDR3 DNA is TGTGCCAGCAGCGCGGGACTAGCGGGAGGGGAGGACGAGCAGTACTTC. Translated, it gives CASSAGLAGGEDEQYF. The rearrangement links TRBV9 to TRBJ2-7, with TRBD2 identical over 16 bases. Per the germline V gene, CDR1 is SGDLS and CDR2 is YYNGEE. This CDR3 comprises 16 residues. Trimming removed 3 bases from V and 5 bases from J; junction bases left unmatched: 5.

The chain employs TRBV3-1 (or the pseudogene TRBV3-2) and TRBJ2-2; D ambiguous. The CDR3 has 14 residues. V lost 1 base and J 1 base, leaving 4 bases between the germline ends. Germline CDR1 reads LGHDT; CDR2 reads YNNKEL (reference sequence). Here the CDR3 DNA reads TGTGCCAGCAGCCAAGGACAGAACACCGGGGAGCTGTTTTTT. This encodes CASSQGQNTGELFF.

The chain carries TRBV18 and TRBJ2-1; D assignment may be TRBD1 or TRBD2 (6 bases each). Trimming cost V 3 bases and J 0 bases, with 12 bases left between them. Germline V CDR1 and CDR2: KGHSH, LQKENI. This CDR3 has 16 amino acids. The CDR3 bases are TGTGCCAGCTCACCTCGGCGGGACACCTCCTACAATGAGCAGTTCTTC. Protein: CASSPRRDTSYNEQFF.

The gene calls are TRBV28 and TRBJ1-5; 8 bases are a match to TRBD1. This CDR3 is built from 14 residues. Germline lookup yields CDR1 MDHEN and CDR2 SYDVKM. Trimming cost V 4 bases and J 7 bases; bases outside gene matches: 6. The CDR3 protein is CASSSPQGEQPQHF. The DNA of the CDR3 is TGTGCCAGCAGTTCTCCACAGGGGGAACAGCCCCAGCATTTT.

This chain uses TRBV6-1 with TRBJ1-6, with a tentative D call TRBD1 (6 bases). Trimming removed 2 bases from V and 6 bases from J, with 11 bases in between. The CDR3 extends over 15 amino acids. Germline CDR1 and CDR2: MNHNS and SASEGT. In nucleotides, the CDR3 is TGTGCCAGCAGTGAAAACAGGGTCCTTAATTCACCCCTCCACTTT. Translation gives CASSENRVLNSPLHF.

The CDR3 protein is CASRKTRGNEQFF. CDR3 DNA sequence: TGTGCCAGTAGAAAGACTAGAGGGAATGAGCAGTTCTTC. This chain connects TRBV19 to TRBJ2-1, with D perhaps matching TRBD2 (6 bases). Trimming stripped 6 bases from V and 7 bases from J, with 13 bases between. The CDR3 totals 13 residues. The germline gives CDR1 LNHDA, CDR2 SQIVND (reference sequence). Full variable domain (missing parts from reference TRBV19 and TRBJ2-1): DGGITQSPKYLFRKEGQNVTLSCEQNLNHDAMYWYRQDPGQGLRLIYYSQIVNDFQKGDIAEGYSVSREKKESFPLTVTSAQKNPTAFYLCASRKTRGNEQFFGPGTRLTVL.

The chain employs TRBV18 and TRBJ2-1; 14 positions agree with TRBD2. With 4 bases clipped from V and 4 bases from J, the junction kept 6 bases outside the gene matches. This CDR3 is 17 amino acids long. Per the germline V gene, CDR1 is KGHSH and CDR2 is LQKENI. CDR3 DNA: TGTGCCAGCTCACGACGGACTAGCGGGAGGCGATACAATGAGCAGTTCTTC. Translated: CASSRRTSGRRYNEQFF.

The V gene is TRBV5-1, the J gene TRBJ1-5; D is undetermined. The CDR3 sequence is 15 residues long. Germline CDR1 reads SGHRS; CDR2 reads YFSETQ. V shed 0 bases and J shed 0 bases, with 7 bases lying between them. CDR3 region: CASSLAGSSNQPQHF. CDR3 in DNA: TGCGCCAGCAGCTTGGCCGGGAGTAGCAATCAGCCCCAGCATTTT. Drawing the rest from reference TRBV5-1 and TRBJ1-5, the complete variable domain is KAGVTQTPRYLIKTRGQQVTLSCSPISGHRSVSWYQQTPGQGLQFLFEYFSETQRNKGNFPGRFSGRQFSNSRSEMNVSTLELGDSALYLCASSLAGSSNQPQHFGDGTRLSIL.

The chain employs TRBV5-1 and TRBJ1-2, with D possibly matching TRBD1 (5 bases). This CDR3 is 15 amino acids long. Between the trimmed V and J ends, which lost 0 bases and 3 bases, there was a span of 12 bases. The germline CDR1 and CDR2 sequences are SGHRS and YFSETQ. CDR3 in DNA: TGCGCCAGCAGCTTGGCACAGGTGGGCGACTATGGCTACACCTTC. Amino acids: CASSLAQVGDYGYTF. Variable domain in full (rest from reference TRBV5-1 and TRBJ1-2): KAGVTQTPRYLIKTRGQQVTLSCSPISGHRSVSWYQQTPGQGLQFLFEYFSETQRNKGNFPGRFSGRQFSNSRSEMNVSTLELGDSALYLCASSLAQVGDYGYTFGSGTRLTVV.

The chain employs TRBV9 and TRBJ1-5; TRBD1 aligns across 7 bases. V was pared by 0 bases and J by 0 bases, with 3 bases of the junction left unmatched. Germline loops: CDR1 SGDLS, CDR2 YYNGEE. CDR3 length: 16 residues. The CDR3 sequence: CASSVGRDSSNQPQHF. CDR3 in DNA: TGTGCCAGCAGCGTAGGAAGGGACAGTAGCAATCAGCCCCAGCATTTT.